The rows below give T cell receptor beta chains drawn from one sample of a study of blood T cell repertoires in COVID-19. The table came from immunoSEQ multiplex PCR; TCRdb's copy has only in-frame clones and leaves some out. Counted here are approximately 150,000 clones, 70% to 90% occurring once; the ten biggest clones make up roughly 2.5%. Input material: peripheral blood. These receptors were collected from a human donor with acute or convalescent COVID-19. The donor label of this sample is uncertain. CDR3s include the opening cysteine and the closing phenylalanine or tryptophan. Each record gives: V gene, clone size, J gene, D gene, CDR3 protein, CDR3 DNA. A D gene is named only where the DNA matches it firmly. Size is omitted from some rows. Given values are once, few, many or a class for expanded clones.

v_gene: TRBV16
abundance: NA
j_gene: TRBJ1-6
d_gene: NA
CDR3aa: CASSQPAGYWGDSPLHF
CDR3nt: TGTGCCAGCAGCCAACCCGCGGGATACTGGGGTGATTCACCCCTCCACTTT

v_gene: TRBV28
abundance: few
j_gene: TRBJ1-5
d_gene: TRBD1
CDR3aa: CASSSGQGDQPQHF
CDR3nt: TGTGCCAGCAGTTCGGGACAGGGAGATCAGCCCCAGCATTTT

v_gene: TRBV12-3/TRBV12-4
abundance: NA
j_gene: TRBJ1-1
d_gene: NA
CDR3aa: CASSLTDEAFF
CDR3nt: TGTGCCAGCAGTTTAACAGATGAAGCTTTCTTT

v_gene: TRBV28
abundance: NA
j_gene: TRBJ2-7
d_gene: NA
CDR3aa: CASSFHYEQYF
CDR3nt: TGTGCCAGCAGTTTCCACTACGAGCAGTACTTC

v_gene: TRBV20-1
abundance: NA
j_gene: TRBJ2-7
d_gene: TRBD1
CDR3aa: CGTGTSYEQYF
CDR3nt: TGCGGGACAGGGACCTCCTACGAGCAGTACTTC

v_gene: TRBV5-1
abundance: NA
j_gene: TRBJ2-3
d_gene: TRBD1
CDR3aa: CASSLQGVNTDTQYF
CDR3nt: TGCGCCAGCAGCTTGCAGGGGGTGAACACAGATACGCAGTATTTT

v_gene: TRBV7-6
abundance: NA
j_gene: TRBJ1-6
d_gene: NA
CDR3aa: CASSLEGQRARGSHSPLHF
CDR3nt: TGTGCCAGCAGCTTAGAGGGACAACGAGCGAGGGGAAGCCATTCACCCCTCCACTTT

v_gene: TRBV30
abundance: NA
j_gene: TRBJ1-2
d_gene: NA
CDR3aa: CAWSVGAGVGYTF
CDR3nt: TGTGCCTGGAGTGTAGGGGCAGGGGTAGGCTACACCTTC

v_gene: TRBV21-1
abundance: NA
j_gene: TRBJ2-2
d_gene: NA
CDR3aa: CASSKEKGGKDTGELFF
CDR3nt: TGTGCCAGCAGCAAAGAAAAAGGAGGGAAGGACACCGGGGAGCTGTTTTTT

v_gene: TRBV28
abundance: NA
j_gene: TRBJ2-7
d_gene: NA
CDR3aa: CASSGSEYSYEQYF
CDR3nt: TGTGCCAGCAGTGGTTCAGAATACTCCTACGAGCAGTACTTC

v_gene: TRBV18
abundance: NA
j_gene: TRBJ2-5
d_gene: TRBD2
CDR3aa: CASSPRRGGQETQYF
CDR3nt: TGTGCCAGCTCACCCCGCCGGGGGGGGCAAGAGACCCAGTACTTC

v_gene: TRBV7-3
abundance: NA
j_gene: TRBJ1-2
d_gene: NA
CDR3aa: CASSSTGQNGPRMGGYTF
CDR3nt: TGTGCCAGCAGCTCAACTGGACAGAATGGGCCCCGTATGGGAGGCTACACCTTC

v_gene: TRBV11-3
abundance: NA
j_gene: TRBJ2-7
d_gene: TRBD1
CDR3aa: CASSLAGGQYEQYF
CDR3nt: TGTGCCAGCAGCTTAGCAGGGGGCCAATACGAGCAGTACTTC

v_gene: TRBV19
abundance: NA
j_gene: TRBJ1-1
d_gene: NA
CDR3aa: CASTDDSYTEAFF
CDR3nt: TGTGCCAGTACCGACGACAGTTACACTGAAGCTTTCTTT

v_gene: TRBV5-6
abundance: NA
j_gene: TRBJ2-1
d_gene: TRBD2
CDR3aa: CASSLLAENSYNEQFF
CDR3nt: TGTGCCAGCAGCTTACTAGCGGAGAACTCCTACAATGAGCAGTTCTTC

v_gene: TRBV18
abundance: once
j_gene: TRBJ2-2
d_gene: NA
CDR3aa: CASSPPGPAGELFF
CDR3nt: TGTGCCAGCTCACCACCTGGTCCAGCCGGGGAGCTGTTTTTT

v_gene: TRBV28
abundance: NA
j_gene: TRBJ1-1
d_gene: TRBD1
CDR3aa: CASTDRGNTEAFF
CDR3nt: TGTGCCAGCACGGACAGGGGTAATACTGAAGCTTTCTTT

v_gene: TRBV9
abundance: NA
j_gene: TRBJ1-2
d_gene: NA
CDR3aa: CASSVDGSSRFYTF
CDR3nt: TGTGCCAGCAGCGTAGATGGGAGTTCGAGGTTCTACACCTTC

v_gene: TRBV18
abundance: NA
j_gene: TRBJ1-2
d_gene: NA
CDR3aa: CASSPVGQFYGYTF
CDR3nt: TGTGCCAGCTCACCAGTTGGACAGTTCTATGGCTACACCTTC

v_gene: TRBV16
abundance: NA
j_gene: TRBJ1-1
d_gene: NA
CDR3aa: CASSRDRNTEAFF
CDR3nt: TGTGCCAGCAGCCGCGACAGGAACACTGAAGCTTTCTTT